The entry below describes one T cell receptor (beta chain). Its antigen is currently unknown. In germline, CDR1 is SGHRS, CDR2 YFSETQ. Trimming took off 4 bases at V and 4 bases at J, with 20 bases between the two ends. The CDR3 totals 17 residues. MiXCR was run by TCRdb on the 5' RACE reads, yielding one entry per CDR3 protein. The sample has around 470,000 distinct CDR3 sequences, 14% seen once; the top ten hold about 0.52%. The data originate from a study of identical twins. Study results and limitations: Those out-of-frame alpha sequences shared by twins showed an excess of low generation probability. Abundant beta clonotypes from cord blood bore fewer insertions; memory repertoires lacked this pattern. Invariant cells of the MAIT and iNKT types might have partly distorted the zero-insertion analyses.

This same sample was also part of a study on yellow fever vaccine responses in identical twins.

This clonotype was sampled from a woman aged 18-30 years in good health. The specimen sequenced was CD4+ T cells sorted from blood. The chain has TRBV5-1 and TRBJ2-2; TRBD1 might be the D (6 bases). CDR3 residues: CASSLVVRQAFTGELFF. Written as DNA, the CDR3 is TGCGCCAGCAGCCTAGTGGTTCGACAGGCCTTCACCGGGGAGCTGTTTTTT.